Here is one T cell receptor beta chain with its context. Its specificity is unknown. This specimen comes from a study of beta chain features in type 1 diabetes. Points from the study as a whole: VDJ junctions from patients with type 1 diabetes contained fewer insertions and more deletions. PCR could preferentially amplify shorter templates, alike in patients and controls.

The CDR3 consists of 15 residues. V gave up 1 base and J gave up 4 bases, with 14 bases separating them. CDR1 and CDR2 (germline): SGDLS, YYNGEE. Sequencing targeted expressed TCRB transcripts, as all isolated RNA had been reverse transcribed. Generated by immunoSEQ multiplex PCR, the TCRdb table keeps only in-frame clones and is missing some. Among 900,000 or so clones listed, about 17% were seen once. The chain employs TRBV9 and TRBJ2-5; D possibly corresponds to TRBD2 (5 bases). This receptor was taken from a woman younger than 35 in good health. Sequenced input: naive CD4+ T cells from blood. The DNA for the CDR3 is TGTGCCAGCAGCGTATCTGGGATAACTAGAGAGACCCAGTACTTC. Protein: CASSVSGITRETQYF.